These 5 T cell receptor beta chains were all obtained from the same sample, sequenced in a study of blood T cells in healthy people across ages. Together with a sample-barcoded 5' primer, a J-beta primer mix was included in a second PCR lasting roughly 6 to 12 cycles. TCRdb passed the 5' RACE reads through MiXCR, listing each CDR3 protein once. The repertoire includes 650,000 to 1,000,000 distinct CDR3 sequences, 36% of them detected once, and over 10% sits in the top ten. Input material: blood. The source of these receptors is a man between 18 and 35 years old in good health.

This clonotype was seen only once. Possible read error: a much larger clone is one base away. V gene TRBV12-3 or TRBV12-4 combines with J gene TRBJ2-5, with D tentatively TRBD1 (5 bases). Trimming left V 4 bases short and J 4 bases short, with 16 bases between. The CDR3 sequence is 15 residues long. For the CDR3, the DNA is TGTGCCAGCAGTTCCGGGCAGGGAAGTCGAGAGACCCAGTACTTC. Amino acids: CASSSGQGSRETQYF.

The CDR3 nucleotides are TGTGCCAGCAGCGCCGGACAGGGGAATGAGCAGTACTTC. This translates into CASSAGQGNEQYF. The chain links TRBV9 to TRBJ2-7; TRBD1 aligns across 9 bases. The CDR3 spans 13 residues. J lost 7 bases, V lost 3 bases, and 5 bases had no gene match. Germline CDR1 and CDR2: SGDLS and YYNGEE.

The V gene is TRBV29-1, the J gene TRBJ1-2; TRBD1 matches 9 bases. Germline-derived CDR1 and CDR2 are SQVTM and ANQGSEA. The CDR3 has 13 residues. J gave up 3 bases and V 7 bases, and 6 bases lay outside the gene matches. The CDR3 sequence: CSDRGQGHYGYTF. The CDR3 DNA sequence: TGCAGCGATCGGGGACAGGGCCACTATGGCTACACCTTC. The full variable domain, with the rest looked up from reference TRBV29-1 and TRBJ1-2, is SAVISQKPSRDICQRGTSLTIQCQVDSQVTMMFWYRQQPGQSLTLIATANQGSEATYESGFVIDKFPISRPNLTFSTLTVSNMSPEDSSIYLCSDRGQGHYGYTFGSGTRLTVV.

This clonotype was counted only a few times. CDR3 DNA: TGTGCCAGCAGCCAAGACGGGTGGGGAGGCTACACCTTC. This encodes CASSQDGWGGYTF. The chain is built from TRBV14 and TRBJ1-2; D is undetermined. V lost 0 bases, J lost 8 bases, and 10 bases lay in between. Per germline, CDR1 SGHDN and CDR2 FVKESK. CDR3 length equals 13 residues. Complete variable domain (other parts from reference TRBV14 and TRBJ1-2): EAGVTQFPSHSVIEKGQTVTLRCDPISGHDNLYWYRRVMGKEIKFLLHFVKESKQDESGMPNNRFLAERTGGTYSTLKVQPAELEDSGVYFCASSQDGWGGYTFGSGTRLTVV.

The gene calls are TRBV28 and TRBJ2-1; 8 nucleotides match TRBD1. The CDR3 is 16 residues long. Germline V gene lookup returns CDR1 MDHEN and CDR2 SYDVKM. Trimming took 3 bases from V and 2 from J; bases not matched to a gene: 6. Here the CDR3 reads CASSFRTTGAYNEQFF. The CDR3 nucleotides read TGTGCCAGCAGTTTCCGCACGACAGGGGCCTACAATGAGCAGTTCTTC. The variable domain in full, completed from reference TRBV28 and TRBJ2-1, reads DVKVTQSSRYLVKRTGEKVFLECVQDMDHENMFWYRQDPGLGLRLIYFSYDVKMKEKGDIPEGYSVSREKKERFSLILESASTNQTSMYLCASSFRTTGAYNEQFFGPGTRLTVL.